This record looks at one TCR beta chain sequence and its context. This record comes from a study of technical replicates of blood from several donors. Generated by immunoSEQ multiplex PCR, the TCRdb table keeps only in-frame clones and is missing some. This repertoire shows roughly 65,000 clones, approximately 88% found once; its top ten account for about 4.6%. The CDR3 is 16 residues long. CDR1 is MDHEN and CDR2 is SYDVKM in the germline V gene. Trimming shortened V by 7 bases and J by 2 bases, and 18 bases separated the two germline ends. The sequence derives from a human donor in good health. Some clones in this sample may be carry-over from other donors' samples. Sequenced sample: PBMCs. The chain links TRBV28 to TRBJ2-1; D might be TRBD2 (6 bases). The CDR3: CASTPVGRGPYNEQFF. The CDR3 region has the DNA TGTGCCAGCACCCCCGTCGGGCGGGGCCCCTACAATGAGCAGTTCTTC.